Below, 30 T cell receptor beta chains from the same sample are listed, as sequenced in a study of control samples from healthy donors and cancer patients. Profiled with immunoSEQ multiplex PCR; TCRdb holds only in-frame clones, not every one. The sample holds 90,000 to 110,000 clones; around nine tenths are singletons and the top ten take 4% to 4.5%. The material sequenced was blood. The receptor source for this set is a human donor in good health. The donor label of this sample is uncertain.

This chain connects TRBV3-1 (or the pseudogene TRBV3-2) to TRBJ1-2; D unresolved. CDR1 and CDR2 from the germline V gene are LGHDT and YNNKEL (reference sequence). Trimming removed 1 base from V and 4 bases from J, with 13 bases in between. CDR3 length equals 15 residues. The CDR3 coding sequence is TGTGCCAGCAGCCAAGCCCCGGGAGGACCCTATGGCTACACCTTC. Encoded protein: CASSQAPGGPYGYTF.

The chain has TRBV4-3 and TRBJ1-1, with 7 bases lining up with TRBD1. Germline V CDR1 and CDR2: LGHNA, YSLEER. The CDR3 runs 16 residues. The V and J ends lost 1 base and 2 bases, in that order; junction bases with no gene match: 7. The DNA for the CDR3 is TGCGCCAGCAGCCAAGTGAGGGGGCGAAGTAACACTGAAGCTTTCTTT. Amino acids: CASSQVRGRSNTEAFF.

A single count supports this clone. The chain is built from TRBV5-1 and TRBJ2-6; a possible D gene is TRBD1 (6 bases). Looked up from germline, CDR1 is SGHRS and CDR2 is YFSETQ. Trimming stripped 6 bases from V and 3 bases from J, with 25 bases between. The CDR3 sequence is 19 residues long. Here the CDR3 DNA reads TGCGCCAGCACAGGGCATTCGTTTAGGGGGAACTTTGGGGCCAACGTCCTGACTTTC. Translation: CASTGHSFRGNFGANVLTF. Drawing the rest from reference TRBV5-1 and TRBJ2-6, the complete variable domain is KAGVTQTPRYLIKTRGQQVTLSCSPISGHRSVSWYQQTPGQGLQFLFEYFSETQRNKGNFPGRFSGRQFSNSRSEMNVSTLELGDSALYLCASTGHSFRGNFGANVLTFGAGSRLTVL.

The chain carries TRBV6-4 and TRBJ2-2; 8 positions agree with TRBD1. Germline loops: CDR1 MRHNA, CDR2 SNTAGT. This CDR3 region has 15 residues. V shed 6 bases, J shed 0 bases, and the junction held 3 bases outside the gene matches. The CDR3 bases are TGTGCCAGCAGGGGACAGGCCTCGAACACCGGGGAGCTGTTTTTT. Protein: CASRGQASNTGELFF.

As concerns this clone: At one boundary the junction diverges from the germline segment, which might be a read error. This chain uses TRBV11-1 with TRBJ2-5; 11 bases line up with TRBD2. Per the germline V gene, CDR1 is SGHAT and CDR2 is FQDESV (reference sequence). The CDR3 sequence is 15 residues long. The CDR3: CANSSQLAGVETQYF. In nucleotides, the CDR3 is TGTGCCAACAGCTCCCAACTAGCGGGGGTGGAGACCCAGTACTTC.

The chain combines TRBV7-8 with TRBJ2-4; D call uncertain. The CDR3 covers 13 residues. The germline CDR1 and CDR2 sequences are SGHVS and FQNEAQ. With 5 bases removed from V and 9 bases from J, the gap between germline ends came to 14 bases. The CDR3 reads CASSPRAVLIQYF. Here the CDR3 DNA reads TGTGCCAGCAGCCCCCGGGCCGTGCTCATTCAGTACTTC.

The rearrangement links TRBV5-1 to TRBJ2-2, with D perhaps TRBD1 or TRBD2 (5 bases each). This CDR3 spans 15 amino acids. The V gene's germline CDR1 is SGHRS and CDR2 YFSETQ. V was cut by 2 bases and J by 3 bases, with 11 bases left in between. The CDR3 region is CASSFRDGHTGELFF. DNA of the CDR3: TGCGCCAGCAGCTTCCGGGACGGGCACACCGGGGAGCTGTTTTTT.

This clone was found once. This sequence joins TRBV7-9 and TRBJ1-1; tentative D call: TRBD1 (6 bases). V was cut by 2 bases and J by 4 bases, with 11 bases left in between. The V gene's germline CDR1 is SEHNR and CDR2 FQNEAQ (reference sequence). The CDR3 is 14 amino acids. This CDR3 is CASSLIGGSTEAFF. The DNA for the CDR3 is TGTGCCAGCAGCTTAATAGGGGGGAGCACTGAAGCTTTCTTT.

This clone was detected only once. This rearrangement joins TRBV6-5 to TRBJ1-5; possibly TRBD1 for D (5 bases). The CDR3 runs 13 residues. Looked up from germline, CDR1 is MNHEY and CDR2 is SVGAGI. Deletions cut 4 bases from V and 6 bases from J, with 10 bases between. The CDR3 bases are TGTGCCAGCAGTTGGGGGTTTAGTCAGCCCCAGCATTTT. Its protein product is CASSWGFSQPQHF.

V gene TRBV29-1 combines with J gene TRBJ2-7, with a tentative D call TRBD1 (5 bases). Per the germline V gene, CDR1 is SQVTM and CDR2 is ANQGSEA. The CDR3 has 13 amino acids. V was trimmed by 3 bases and J by 3 bases, leaving 12 bases between them. The CDR3 loop is CSVDHPDSYEQYF. CDR3 nucleotide sequence: TGCAGCGTTGATCATCCCGACAGCTACGAGCAGTACTTC.

The sample holds one count of this clone. V usage is TRBV9 and J usage is TRBJ2-1; 8 bases agree with TRBD2. J gave up 10 bases and V 1 base, and 10 bases lay outside the gene matches. The CDR3 is made up of 15 amino acids. The germline V gene has CDR1 SGDLS and CDR2 YYNGEE. The CDR3 loop reads CASSVLSGGPREQFF. The CDR3 coding sequence is TGTGCCAGCAGCGTATTAAGCGGGGGCCCTCGAGAGCAGTTCTTC.

CDR3 nucleotides: TGTGCCAGTACTGGGGGGCTGGATGGCTACACCTTC. This codes for CASTGGLDGYTF. The chain carries TRBV10-3 and TRBJ1-2; weak D call: TRBD1 (6 bases). Germline loops: CDR1 ENHRY, CDR2 SYGVKD. Deletions cut 10 bases from V and 6 bases from J, with 15 bases between. CDR3 size: 12 residues.

The chain uses TRBV5-1 and TRBJ1-1; D gene uncertain. Looked up from germline, CDR1 is SGHRS and CDR2 is YFSETQ. With 1 base removed from V and 5 bases from J, the gap between germline ends came to 15 bases. The CDR3 sequence is 15 residues long. The CDR3 spells CASSLSVISGTEAFF. The CDR3 nucleotides read TGCGCCAGCAGCTTGAGTGTCATCAGTGGTACTGAAGCTTTCTTT.

V is TRBV6-5 and J is TRBJ1-3; D may be TRBD1 (6 bases). Germline CDR1 is MNHEY and CDR2 is SVGAGI. The germline V and J ends were trimmed by 5 bases and 0 bases, with 11 bases remaining between them. This CDR3 has 15 residues. As DNA, the CDR3 is TGTGCCAGCAGTACAGGGCGACACTCTGGAAACACCATATATTTT. It is translated as CASSTGRHSGNTIYF.

J is TRBJ1-2 and V is TRBV19, with 7 bases matching TRBD1. The trim removed 8 bases at V and 4 bases at J, leaving 7 bases unmatched. This CDR3 is built from 13 residues. In germline, CDR1 is LNHDA, CDR2 SQIVND (reference sequence). The CDR3 spells CASLKGDSYGYTF. The DNA for the CDR3 is TGTGCCAGTCTTAAGGGGGACAGCTATGGCTACACCTTC.

The count of this clone is one. Here the CDR3 reads CASSEKAGLAKNIQYF. As DNA, the CDR3 is TGCGCCAGCAGTGAAAAGGCAGGCCTGGCCAAAAACATTCAGTACTTC. The chain joins TRBV10-1 to TRBJ2-4; D ambiguous. V was shortened by 3 bases and J by 1 base, with 13 bases between the two germline ends. CDR3 length equals 16 residues. Germline V gives CDR1 WNHNN, CDR2 SYGVQD (reference sequence).

This clone was recorded only once. V usage is TRBV4-1 and J usage is TRBJ1-5; no clear D. CDR1 is MGHRA, CDR2 YSYEKL, per germline. The CDR3 is 12 residues long. V lost 0 bases to trimming and J lost 9 bases, with 6 bases between them. CDR3 nucleotides: TGCGCCAGCAGCCAAGAAGTTGGGCCCCAGCATTTT. Encoded protein: CASSQEVGPQHF.

V usage is TRBV7-9 and J usage is TRBJ1-2; maybe TRBD1 (5 bases). The CDR3 has 12 residues. V lost 5 bases, J lost 8 bases, and 12 bases lay in between. The germline gives CDR1 SEHNR, CDR2 FQNEAQ (reference sequence). The CDR3 DNA reads as TGTGCCAGCAGCCCCGGGACCTCGGGCTACACCTTC. Translation gives CASSPGTSGYTF.

Here the CDR3 reads CASSRTGNTIYF. The CDR3, as DNA: TGTGCCAGCAGCAGAACTGGAAACACCATATATTTT. This chain connects TRBV5-8 to TRBJ1-3; D is uncertain. This CDR3 has 12 residues. Trimming took 4 bases from V and 2 from J, leaving 4 bases between them. The germline gives CDR1 SGHTS, CDR2 YDEGEE.

The V and J genes are TRBV7-2 and TRBJ1-4; TRBD1 might be the D (5 bases). CDR1 and CDR2 (germline): SGHTA, FQGNSA. The CDR3 extends over 15 amino acids. The V end was cut by 4 bases, the J end by 0 bases, with 9 bases between. As DNA, the CDR3 is TGTGCCAGCAGCTCCCAGGGTTCAACTAATGAAAAACTGTTTTTT. Amino acid sequence: CASSSQGSTNEKLFF.

For this clone: Other DNA sequences in this specimen translate into the identical CDR3. V and J are TRBV12-3 or TRBV12-4 and TRBJ1-1; tentatively, D is TRBD1 (5 bases). V was trimmed by 5 bases and J by 4 bases, leaving 8 bases between them. CDR3 length: 12 residues. The CDR3 region has the DNA TGTGCCAGCAGTCCAGGGAGCACTGAAGCTTTCTTT. It translates to CASSPGSTEAFF.

CDR3 nucleotide sequence: TGTGCCAGCAAGTCCCTGGGCAGGGGAACCCTATATGGTTCACCCCTCCACTTT. Its protein product is CASKSLGRGTLYGSPLHF. V gene TRBV27 combines with J gene TRBJ1-6; weak D call: TRBD1 (6 bases). Germline CDR1 is MNHEY and CDR2 is SMNVEV (reference sequence). The CDR3 covers 18 residues. V lost 7 bases and J 9 bases, leaving 28 bases between the germline ends.

This clone has a handful of counts. The chain recombines TRBV7-9 with TRBJ1-2; 7 bases are shared with TRBD1. The V and J ends lost 4 bases and 4 bases, in that order; junction bases with no gene match: 6. This CDR3 has 14 amino acids. Germline assignment: CDR1 SEHNR and CDR2 FQNEAQ (reference sequence). Here the CDR3 reads CASSSNRGGYGYTF. The CDR3 DNA follows: TGTGCCAGCAGCTCTAACAGGGGTGGCTATGGCTACACCTTC. Full variable domain (remainder filled in from reference TRBV7-9 and TRBJ1-2): DTGVSQNPRHKITKRGQNVTFRCDPISEHNRLYWYRQTLGQGPEFLTYFQNEAQLEKSRLLSDRFSAERPKGSFSTLEIQRTEQGDSAMYLCASSSNRGGYGYTFGSGTRLTVV.

This clone was seen once. This chain joins TRBV18 and TRBJ2-6; D is unresolved. V lost 3 bases and J 4 bases, leaving 7 bases between the germline ends. This CDR3 contains 14 residues. Germline V gene data show CDR1 as KGHSH and CDR2 as LQKENI. CDR3 coding DNA: TGTGCCAGCTCACCGTTACAGGGGGCCAACGTCCTGACTTTC. Translation: CASSPLQGANVLTF.

The CDR3 bases are TGTGCCACCAGCAGAGATTTTGACTTCGAAAGCAATCAGCCCCAGCATTTT. It specifies CATSRDFDFESNQPQHF. V and J are TRBV15 and TRBJ1-5, with no clear D. The CDR3 contains 17 residues. V shed 0 bases and J shed 1 base, with 13 bases lying between them. The germline V gene has CDR1 LNHNV and CDR2 YYDKDF (reference sequence).

This clone was picked up one time. This chain uses TRBV11-2 with TRBJ2-2, with TRBD2 identical over 10 bases. The CDR3 extends over 16 amino acids. Looked up from germline, CDR1 is SGHAT and CDR2 is FQNNGV. With 5 bases clipped from V and 6 bases from J, the junction kept 9 bases outside the gene matches. The CDR3 sequence: CASSLQLGLASGELFF. The CDR3 bases are TGTGCCAGCAGCCTCCAATTGGGACTAGCGTCCGGGGAGCTGTTTTTT. Combining the CDR3 with reference TRBV11-2 and TRBJ2-2 gives the whole variable domain EAGVAQSPRYKIIEKRQSVAFWCNPISGHATLYWYQQILGQGPKLLIQFQNNGVVDDSQLPKDRFSAERLKGVDSTLKIQPAKLEDSAVYLCASSLQLGLASGELFFGEGSRLTVL.

This chain joins TRBV6-5 and TRBJ1-4, with 7 bases aligning to TRBD1. V trimming: 7 bases; J trimming: 2 bases; junction bases outside the gene matches: 7. Germline loops: CDR1 MNHEY, CDR2 SVGAGI. The CDR3 runs to 15 residues. CDR3 DNA sequence: TGTGCCAGCAAAAGTAGGGGGCTGACTAATGAAAAACTGTTTTTT. Protein: CASKSRGLTNEKLFF.

V usage is TRBV27 and J usage is TRBJ1-1, with D maybe TRBD1 (5 bases). This CDR3 has 17 residues. V dropped 7 bases and J dropped 3 bases, with 24 bases sitting between them. Germline values: CDR1 MNHEY, CDR2 SMNVEV (reference sequence). CDR3 in DNA: TGTGCCAGCACCCCCTCTATGGGGCACCTAGGGGACACTGAAGCTTTCTTT. Protein sequence: CASTPSMGHLGDTEAFF.

V and J are TRBV6-2 or TRBV6-3 and TRBJ2-6; D unresolved. The CDR3 is made up of 16 amino acids. V lost 5 bases and J lost 0, with 11 bases in between. Germline V gene sequence: CDR1 MNHEY, CDR2 SVGEGT. The CDR3 nucleotides read TGTGCCAGCAGTGTTTACCGGGCCTCTGGGGCCAACGTCCTGACTTTC. Its protein product is CASSVYRASGANVLTF.

V is TRBV5-1 and J is TRBJ2-3; D unresolved. The CDR3 is 16 residues long. The V and J ends lost 0 bases and 3 bases respectively, with 14 bases between them. Germline V gives CDR1 SGHRS, CDR2 YFSETQ. The CDR3 spells CASSLGANRKTDTQYF. The DNA for the CDR3 is TGCGCCAGCAGCTTGGGCGCAAATCGAAAAACAGATACGCAGTATTTT.